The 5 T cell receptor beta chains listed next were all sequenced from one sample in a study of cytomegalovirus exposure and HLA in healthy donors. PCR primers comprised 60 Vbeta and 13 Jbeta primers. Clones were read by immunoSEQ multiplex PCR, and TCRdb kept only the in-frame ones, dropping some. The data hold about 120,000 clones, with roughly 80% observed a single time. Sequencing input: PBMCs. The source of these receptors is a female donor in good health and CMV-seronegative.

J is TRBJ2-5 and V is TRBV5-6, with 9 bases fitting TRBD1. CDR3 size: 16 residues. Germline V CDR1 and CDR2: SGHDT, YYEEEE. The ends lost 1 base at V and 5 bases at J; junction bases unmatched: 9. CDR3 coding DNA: TGTGCCAGCAGCTTGACGGGACAGGGTGTTGGGGAGACCCAGTACTTC. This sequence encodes CASSLTGQGVGETQYF.

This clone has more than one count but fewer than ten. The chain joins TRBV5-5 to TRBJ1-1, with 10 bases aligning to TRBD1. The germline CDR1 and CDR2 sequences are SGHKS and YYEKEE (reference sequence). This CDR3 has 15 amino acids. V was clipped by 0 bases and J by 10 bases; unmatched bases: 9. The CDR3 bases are TGTGCCAGCAGCTTGGAGGTCCGGGACAGGGGAAGAGCTTTCTTT. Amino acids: CASSLEVRDRGRAFF. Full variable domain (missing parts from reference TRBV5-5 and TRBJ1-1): DAGVTQSPTHLIKTRGQQVTLRCSPISGHKSVSWYQQVLGQGPQFIFQYYEKEERGRGNFPDRFSARQFPNYSSELNVNALLLGDSALYLCASSLEVRDRGRAFFGQGTRLTVV.

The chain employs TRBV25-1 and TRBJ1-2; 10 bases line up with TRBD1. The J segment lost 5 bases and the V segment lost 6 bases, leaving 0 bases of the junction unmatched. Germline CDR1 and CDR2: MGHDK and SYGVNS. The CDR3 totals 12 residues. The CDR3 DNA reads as TGTGCCAGCAGGGGACAGGGGTATGGCTACACCTTC. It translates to CASRGQGYGYTF.

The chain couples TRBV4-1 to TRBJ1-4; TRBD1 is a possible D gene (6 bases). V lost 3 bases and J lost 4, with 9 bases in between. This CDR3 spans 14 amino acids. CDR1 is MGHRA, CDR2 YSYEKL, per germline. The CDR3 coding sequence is TGCGCCAGCAGCCAGTGGGGGCTTAATGAAAAACTGTTTTTT. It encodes CASSQWGLNEKLFF.

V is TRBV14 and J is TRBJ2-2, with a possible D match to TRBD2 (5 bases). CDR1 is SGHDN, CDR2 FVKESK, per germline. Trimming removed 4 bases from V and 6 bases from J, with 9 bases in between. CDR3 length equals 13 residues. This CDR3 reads CASSPTRAGELFF. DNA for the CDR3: TGTGCCAGCAGCCCTACTAGGGCCGGGGAGCTGTTTTTT.